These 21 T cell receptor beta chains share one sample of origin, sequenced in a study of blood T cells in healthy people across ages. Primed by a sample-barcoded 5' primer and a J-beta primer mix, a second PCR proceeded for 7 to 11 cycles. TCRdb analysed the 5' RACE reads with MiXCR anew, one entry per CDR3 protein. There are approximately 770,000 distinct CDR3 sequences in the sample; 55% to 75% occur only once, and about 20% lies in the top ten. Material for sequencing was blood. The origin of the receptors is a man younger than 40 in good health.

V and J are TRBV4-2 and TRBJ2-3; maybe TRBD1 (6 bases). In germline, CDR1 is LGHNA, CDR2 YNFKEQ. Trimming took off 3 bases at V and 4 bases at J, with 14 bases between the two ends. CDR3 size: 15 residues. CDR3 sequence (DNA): TGTGCCAGCAGCCATGACACGTCAGGGGCAGATACGCAGTATTTT. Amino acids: CASSHDTSGADTQYF.

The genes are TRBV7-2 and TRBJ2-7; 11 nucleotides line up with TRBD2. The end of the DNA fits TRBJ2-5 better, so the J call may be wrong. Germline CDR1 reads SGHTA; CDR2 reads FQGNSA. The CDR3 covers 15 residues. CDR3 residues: CASRKLAGDGETQYF. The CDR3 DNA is TGTGCCAGCAGGAAACTAGCGGGAGATGGAGAGACCCAGTACTTC.

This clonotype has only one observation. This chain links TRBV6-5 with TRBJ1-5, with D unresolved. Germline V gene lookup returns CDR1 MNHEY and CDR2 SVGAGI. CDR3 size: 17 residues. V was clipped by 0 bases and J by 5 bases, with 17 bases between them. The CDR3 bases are TGTGCCAGCAGTTACTCGAATCCGGCAGCTATTGATCAGCCCCAGCATTTT. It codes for CASSYSNPAAIDQPQHF.

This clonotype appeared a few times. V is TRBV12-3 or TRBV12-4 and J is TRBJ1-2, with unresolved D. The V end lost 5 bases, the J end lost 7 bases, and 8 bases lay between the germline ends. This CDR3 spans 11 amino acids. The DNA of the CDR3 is TGTGCCAGCAGTGGAGTTCGTGGCTACACCTTC. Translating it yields CASSGVRGYTF.

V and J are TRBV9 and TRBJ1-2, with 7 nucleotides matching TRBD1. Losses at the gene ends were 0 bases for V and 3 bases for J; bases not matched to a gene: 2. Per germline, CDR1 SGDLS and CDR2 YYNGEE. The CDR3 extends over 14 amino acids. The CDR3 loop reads CASSVDTGDYGYTF. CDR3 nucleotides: TGTGCCAGCAGCGTAGATACAGGGGACTATGGCTACACCTTC.

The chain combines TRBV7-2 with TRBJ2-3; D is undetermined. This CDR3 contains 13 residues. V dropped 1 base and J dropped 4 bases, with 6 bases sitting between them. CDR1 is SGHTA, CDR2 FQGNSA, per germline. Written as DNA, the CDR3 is TGTGCCAGCAGCTTAGAGGCCCCAGATACGCAGTATTTT. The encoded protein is CASSLEAPDTQYF.

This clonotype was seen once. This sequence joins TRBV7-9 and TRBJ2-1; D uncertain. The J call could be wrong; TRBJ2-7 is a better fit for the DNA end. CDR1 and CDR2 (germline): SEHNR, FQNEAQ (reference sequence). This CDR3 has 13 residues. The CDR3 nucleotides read TGTGCCAGCAGCCCGCCCCATACCAGCGAGCAGTACTTC. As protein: CASSPPHTSEQYF.

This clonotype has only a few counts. The CDR3 region is CATSDEGTSTDTQYF. The CDR3 DNA sequence: TGTGCCACCAGTGATGAAGGGACTAGCACAGATACGCAGTATTTT. This chain connects TRBV24-1 to TRBJ2-3; tentatively, D is TRBD2 (6 bases). Germline CDR1 KGHDR, CDR2 SFDVKD. The CDR3 is made up of 15 amino acids. With 3 bases removed from V and 0 bases from J, the gap between germline ends came to 9 bases.

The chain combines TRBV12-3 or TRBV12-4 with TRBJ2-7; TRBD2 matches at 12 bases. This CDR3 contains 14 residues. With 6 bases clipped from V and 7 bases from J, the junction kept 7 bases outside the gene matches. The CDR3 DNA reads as TGTGCCAGCAGGAGGGGACTAGCGGGCGATGAGCAGTACTTC. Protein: CASRRGLAGDEQYF.

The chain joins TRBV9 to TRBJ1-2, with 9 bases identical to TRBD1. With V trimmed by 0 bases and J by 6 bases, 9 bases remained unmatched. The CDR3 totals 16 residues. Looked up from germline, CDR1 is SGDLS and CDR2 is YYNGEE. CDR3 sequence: CASSVAVPGQGNGYTF. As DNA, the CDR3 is TGTGCCAGCAGCGTAGCGGTCCCGGGACAGGGCAATGGCTACACCTTC. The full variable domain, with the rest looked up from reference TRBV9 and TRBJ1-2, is DSGVTQTPKHLITATGQRVTLRCSPRSGDLSVYWYQQSLDQGLQFLIQYYNGEERAKGNILERFSAQQFPDLHSELNLSSLELGDSALYFCASSVAVPGQGNGYTFGSGTRLTVV.

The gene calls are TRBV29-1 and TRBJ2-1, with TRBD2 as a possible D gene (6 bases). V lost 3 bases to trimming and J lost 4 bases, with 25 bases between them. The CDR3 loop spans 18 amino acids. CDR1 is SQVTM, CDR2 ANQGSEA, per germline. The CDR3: CSVESRASWEVEYNEQFF. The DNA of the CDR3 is TGCAGCGTTGAGTCTAGGGCTAGCTGGGAGGTAGAGTACAATGAGCAGTTCTTC.

CDR3 coding DNA: TGTGCCAGCAGCGCCTTGATGGGCCCGGAGGAGCAGTTCTTC. As protein: CASSALMGPEEQFF. The chain carries TRBV2 and TRBJ2-1; no firm D call. This CDR3 region has 14 residues. Trimming took off 6 bases at V and 10 bases at J, with 19 bases between the two ends. Germline loops: CDR1 SNHLY, CDR2 FYNNEI.

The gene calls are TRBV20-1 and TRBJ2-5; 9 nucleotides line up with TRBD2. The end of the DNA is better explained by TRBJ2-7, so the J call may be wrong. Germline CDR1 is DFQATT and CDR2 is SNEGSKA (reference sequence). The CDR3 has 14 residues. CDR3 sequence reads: CSASDSGRRYEQYF. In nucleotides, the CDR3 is TGCAGTGCTAGTGATAGCGGGAGAAGGTACGAGCAGTACTTC.

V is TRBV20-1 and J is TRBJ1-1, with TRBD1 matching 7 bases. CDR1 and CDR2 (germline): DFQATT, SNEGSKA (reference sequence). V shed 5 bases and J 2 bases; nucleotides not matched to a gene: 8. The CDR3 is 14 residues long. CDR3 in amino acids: CSAPGQTINTEAFF. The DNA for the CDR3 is TGCAGTGCTCCGGGACAGACGATAAACACTGAAGCTTTCTTT.

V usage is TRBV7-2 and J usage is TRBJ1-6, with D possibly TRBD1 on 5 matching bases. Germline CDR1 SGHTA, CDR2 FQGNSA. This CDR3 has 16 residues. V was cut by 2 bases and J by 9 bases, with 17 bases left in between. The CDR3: CASSLRAGGDTSPLHF. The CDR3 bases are TGTGCCAGCAGCTTAAGGGCGGGGGGTGATACTTCACCCCTCCACTTT.

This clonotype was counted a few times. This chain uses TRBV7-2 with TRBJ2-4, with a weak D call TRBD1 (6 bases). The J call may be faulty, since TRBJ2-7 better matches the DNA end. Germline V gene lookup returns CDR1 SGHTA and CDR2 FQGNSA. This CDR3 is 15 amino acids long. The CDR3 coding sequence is TGTGCCAGCAGCTCACAGGGCCTGGTAGCCTACGAGCAGTACTTC. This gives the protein CASSSQGLVAYEQYF.

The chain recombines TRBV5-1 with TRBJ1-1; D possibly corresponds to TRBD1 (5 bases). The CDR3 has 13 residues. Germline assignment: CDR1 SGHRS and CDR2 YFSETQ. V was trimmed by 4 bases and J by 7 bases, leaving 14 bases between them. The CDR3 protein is CASSIKLGDEAFF. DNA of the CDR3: TGCGCCAGCAGCATCAAGTTGGGGGATGAAGCTTTCTTT. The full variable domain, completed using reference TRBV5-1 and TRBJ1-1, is KAGVTQTPRYLIKTRGQQVTLSCSPISGHRSVSWYQQTPGQGLQFLFEYFSETQRNKGNFPGRFSGRQFSNSRSEMNVSTLELGDSALYLCASSIKLGDEAFFGQGTRLTVV.

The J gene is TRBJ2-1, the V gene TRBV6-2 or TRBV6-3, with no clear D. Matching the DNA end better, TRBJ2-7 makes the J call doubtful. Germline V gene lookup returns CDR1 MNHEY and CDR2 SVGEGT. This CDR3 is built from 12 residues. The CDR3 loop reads CASSDPYNEQYF. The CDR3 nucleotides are TGTGCCAGCAGTGACCCTTACAATGAGCAGTACTTC.

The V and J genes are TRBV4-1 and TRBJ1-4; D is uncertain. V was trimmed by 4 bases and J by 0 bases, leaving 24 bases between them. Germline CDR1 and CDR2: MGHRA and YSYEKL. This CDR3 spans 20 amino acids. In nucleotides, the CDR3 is TGCGCCAGCAGCCGGTTTGGCCCGCAAACGGTCGAGGCAACTAATGAAAAACTGTTTTTT. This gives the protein CASSRFGPQTVEATNEKLFF.

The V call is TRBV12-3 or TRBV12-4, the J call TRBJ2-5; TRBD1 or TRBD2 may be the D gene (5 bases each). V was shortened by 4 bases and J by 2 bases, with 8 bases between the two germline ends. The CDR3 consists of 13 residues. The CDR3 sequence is CASSWWGQETQYF. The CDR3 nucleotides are TGTGCCAGCAGTTGGTGGGGGCAAGAGACCCAGTACTTC.

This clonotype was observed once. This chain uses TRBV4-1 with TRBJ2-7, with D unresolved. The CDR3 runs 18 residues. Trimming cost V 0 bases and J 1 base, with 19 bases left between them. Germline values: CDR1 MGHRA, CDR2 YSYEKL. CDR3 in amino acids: CASSQESLGPGNSYEQYF. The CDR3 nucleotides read TGCGCCAGCAGCCAAGAATCGTTAGGGCCAGGCAATTCCTACGAGCAGTACTTC.